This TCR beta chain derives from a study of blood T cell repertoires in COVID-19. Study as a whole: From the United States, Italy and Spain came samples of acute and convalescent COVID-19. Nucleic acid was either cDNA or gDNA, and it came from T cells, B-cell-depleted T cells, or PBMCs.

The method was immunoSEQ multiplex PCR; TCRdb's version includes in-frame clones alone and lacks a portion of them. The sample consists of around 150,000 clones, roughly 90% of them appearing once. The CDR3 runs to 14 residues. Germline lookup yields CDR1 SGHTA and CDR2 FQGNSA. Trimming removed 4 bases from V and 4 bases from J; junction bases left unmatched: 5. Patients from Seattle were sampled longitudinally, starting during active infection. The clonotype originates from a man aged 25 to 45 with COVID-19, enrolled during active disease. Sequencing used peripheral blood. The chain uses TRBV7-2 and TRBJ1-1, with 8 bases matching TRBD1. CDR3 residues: CASSWRRGPTEAFF. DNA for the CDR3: TGTGCCAGCAGCTGGCGCAGGGGGCCCACTGAAGCTTTCTTT.